Shown below are 14 T cell receptor beta chains from a single sample sequenced in a study of T cells in Graves' hyperthyroidism and ophthalmopathy. RNA transcripts served as the template for amplifying TCR beta CDR3 regions. Researchers ran a first-round RT-PCR on the TCR CDR3 using the HTBI primer set. TCRdb used MiXCR to reprocess the multiplex PCR reads, holding one entry per CDR3 protein. The table lists hundreds of thousands of distinct CDR3 sequences, 35% of them singletons. Specimen: blood. The receptors derive from a woman aged 40 to 55 with Graves' hyperthyroidism.

This rearrangement joins TRBV25-1 to TRBJ1-1; TRBD1 is a possible D gene (5 bases). The CDR3 consists of 11 residues. Germline CDR1 is MGHDK and CDR2 is SYGVNS. V was pared by 5 bases and J by 10 bases, with 11 bases between. CDR3 nucleotides: TGTGCCAGCAGTCCCCTTGGGGGAGCTTTCTTT. This gives the protein CASSPLGGAFF.

This clonotype was counted ten times or more. The chain carries TRBV6-5 and TRBJ1-6, with unresolved D. Trimming took off 7 bases at V and 13 bases at J, with 17 bases between the two ends. The CDR3 extends over 13 amino acids. Germline CDR1 reads MNHEY; CDR2 reads SVGAGI. CDR3 bases: TGTGCCAGCACCCTCAAGCCCGTGGGCCCCCTCCACTTT. Translating it yields CASTLKPVGPLHF.

This clonotype was found once. This chain links TRBV14 with TRBJ1-5; 10 bases match TRBD1. V trimming: 3 bases; J trimming: 2 bases; junction bases outside the gene matches: 7. Germline CDR1 SGHDN, CDR2 FVKESK. The CDR3 extends over 17 amino acids. CDR3 protein: CASSQHPGQGCNQPQHF. The DNA of the CDR3 is TGTGCCAGCAGCCAGCACCCGGGACAGGGGTGCAATCAGCCCCAGCATTTT.

The chain links TRBV7-2 to TRBJ2-7; 12 bases agree with TRBD1. Germline V gene data show CDR1 as SGHTA and CDR2 as FQGNSA. With V trimmed by 5 bases and J by 7 bases, 6 bases remained unmatched. The CDR3 spans 14 residues. Here the CDR3 DNA reads TGTGCCAGCAGCACGGGACAGGGGGCAGAAGAGCAGTACTTC. Translating gives CASSTGQGAEEQYF.

This clonotype has at least ten counts. The V and J genes are TRBV7-9 and TRBJ1-1; maybe TRBD1 (5 bases). The CDR3 is made up of 14 amino acids. Germline loops: CDR1 SEHNR, CDR2 FQNEAQ (reference sequence). V lost 10 bases to trimming and J lost 1 base, with 16 bases between them. The DNA for the CDR3 is TGTGCCATTACGAATGACAGTCCGAACACTGAAGCTTTCTTT. Its protein is CAITNDSPNTEAFF. Complete variable domain (other parts from reference TRBV7-9 and TRBJ1-1): DTGVSQNPRHKITKRGQNVTFRCDPISEHNRLYWYRQTLGQGPEFLTYFQNEAQLEKSRLLSDRFSAERPKGSFSTLEIQRTEQGDSAMYLCAITNDSPNTEAFFGQGTRLTVV.

This chain connects TRBV6-1 to TRBJ2-7, with D perhaps TRBD2 (5 bases). CDR3 size: 14 residues. V was shortened by 9 bases and J by 2 bases, with 17 bases between the two germline ends. The V gene's germline CDR1 is MNHNS and CDR2 SASEGT. The CDR3 spells CASEAAVFPYEQYF. Here the CDR3 DNA reads TGTGCCAGTGAAGCAGCGGTTTTCCCCTACGAGCAGTACTTC.

This clonotype was detected many times. The J gene is TRBJ1-3, the V gene TRBV10-3, with unresolved D. The V end lost 3 bases, the J end lost 3 bases, and 6 bases lay between the germline ends. The CDR3 has 13 residues. Per the germline V gene, CDR1 is ENHRY and CDR2 is SYGVKD. This CDR3 reads CAISETDGNTIYF. DNA of the CDR3: TGTGCCATCAGTGAAACAGATGGAAACACCATATATTTT.

This clonotype occurred many times. The genes are TRBV7-2 and TRBJ1-5; perhaps TRBD1 as D (5 bases). The CDR3 is 15 residues long. Germline CDR1 and CDR2: SGHTA and FQGNSA. V was clipped by 1 base and J by 0 bases, with 7 bases between them. CDR3 sequence (DNA): TGTGCCAGCAGCTTAGGACAGTCTAGCAATCAGCCCCAGCATTTT. It translates to CASSLGQSSNQPQHF.

The chain carries TRBV6-1 and TRBJ1-1; D ambiguous. CDR1 MNHNS and CDR2 SASEGT come from the germline V gene. V was clipped by 1 base and J by 0 bases, with 15 bases between them. CDR3 length: 17 residues. CDR3 protein: CASSEVIHGGMNTEAFF. The CDR3 region has the DNA TGTGCCAGCAGTGAAGTGATCCACGGTGGGATGAACACTGAAGCTTTCTTT.

The chain uses TRBV6-5 and TRBJ1-1; no clear D. CDR3 size: 14 residues. The V and J ends lost 2 bases and 4 bases respectively, with 11 bases between them. Germline CDR1 MNHEY, CDR2 SVGAGI. The CDR3 sequence: CASSYRGLGTEAFF. The CDR3 coding sequence is TGTGCCAGCAGTTACCGCGGGTTGGGCACTGAAGCTTTCTTT.

As for this clonotype: The junction departs from the called germline gene at one end, perhaps through a read error. The J gene is TRBJ2-7, the V gene TRBV7-9, with 10 positions matching TRBD2. The CDR3 has 17 residues. Germline lookup yields CDR1 SEHNR and CDR2 FQNEAQ (reference sequence). The CDR3, as DNA: TGCGCCAGCAGCCAAGGCCCAGCGGGAGGGAGCTCCTACGAGCAGTACTTC. It codes for CASSQGPAGGSSYEQYF.

V is TRBV24-1 and J is TRBJ1-1, with TRBD1 identical over 8 bases. Germline V gene sequence: CDR1 KGHDR, CDR2 SFDVKD. CDR3 length equals 16 residues. Unmatched junction bases numbered 16, after V lost 11 bases and J lost 3 bases. CDR3 loop: CASSPTQGAKDTEAFF. DNA of the CDR3: TGTGCCAGCTCACCAACTCAGGGGGCGAAGGACACTGAAGCTTTCTTT.

This chain links TRBV7-2 with TRBJ1-1; possibly TRBD1 for D (5 bases). The length of the CDR3 is 18 residues. Germline CDR1 is SGHTA and CDR2 is FQGNSA. V was pared by 2 bases and J by 0 bases, with 19 bases between. Here the CDR3 reads CASSLRARDLAMNTEAFF. CDR3 DNA sequence: TGTGCCAGCAGCTTAAGGGCCCGGGACTTAGCCATGAACACTGAAGCTTTCTTT.

The V call is TRBV7-2, the J call TRBJ1-3; D is unresolved. V shed 4 bases and J shed 0 bases, with 10 bases lying between them. This CDR3 comprises 15 residues. From germline, CDR1 is SGHTA and CDR2 FQGNSA. The CDR3 region has the DNA TGTGCCAGCAGCTATCAATGGGGCTCTGGAAACACCATATATTTT. As protein: CASSYQWGSGNTIYF.